These T cell receptor beta chains were read from a single sample in a study of human T cells and chemical hapten exposure. TCRdb processed the RACE reads anew with MiXCR; each CDR3 protein has one entry. The data contain 100,000 to 150,000 distinct CDR3 sequences, approximately 10% of them singletons. The specimen comprised whole blood, sampled in connection with sensitization to the hapten diphenylcyclopropenone (DPC). Receptor source: a woman between 45 and 65 years old with alopecia areata. Some clones in this sample may be carry-over from other donors' samples. Each CDR3 is given with its conserved first and last residue. Each record gives: CDR3 protein, CDR3 DNA, V gene, J gene, D gene, clone size. The D gene is left open where the match is weak. Only some rows state a clone size, as once, few, many or a class for expanded clones.

CDR3 protein: CASSTPAAYYGYTF
CDR3 DNA: TGTGCCAGCAGTACCCCGGCCGCTTACTATGGCTACACCTTC
V gene: TRBV28
J gene: TRBJ1-2
D gene: .
clone size: .

CDR3 protein: CASSLVPLGTSGRARDTQYF
CDR3 DNA: TGTGCCAGCAGCTTAGTCCCTTTAGGGACTAGCGGGAGGGCCCGGGATACGCAGTATTTT
V gene: TRBV7-2
J gene: TRBJ2-3
D gene: TRBD2
clone size: few

CDR3 protein: CASSTAGVGETQYF
CDR3 DNA: TGTGCCAGCAGTACTGCGGGGGTGGGAGAGACCCAGTACTTC
V gene: TRBV2
J gene: TRBJ2-5
D gene: TRBD2
clone size: many

CDR3 protein: CASSPLRQGVGTGELFF
CDR3 DNA: TGCGCCAGCAGCCCCCTTCGACAGGGGGTAGGGACCGGGGAGCTGTTTTTT
V gene: TRBV5-1
J gene: TRBJ2-2
D gene: TRBD1
clone size: few

CDR3 protein: CASSGSWGVAKNIQYF
CDR3 DNA: TGTGCCAGCAGTGGGTCCTGGGGGGTTGCCAAAAACATTCAGTACTTC
V gene: TRBV25-1
J gene: TRBJ2-4
D gene: .
clone size: .

CDR3 protein: CASSFGQGSTGELFF
CDR3 DNA: TGTGCCAGCAGTTTCGGACAGGGGTCCACCGGGGAGCTGTTTTTT
V gene: TRBV12-3/TRBV12-4
J gene: TRBJ2-2
D gene: TRBD1
clone size: .

CDR3 protein: CASGGGTGELFF
CDR3 DNA: TGTGCCAGCGGGGGGGGCACCGGGGAGCTGTTTTTT
V gene: TRBV11-2
J gene: TRBJ2-2
D gene: TRBD2
clone size: many

CDR3 protein: CASSSSDGPYEQYF
CDR3 DNA: TGTGCCAGCAGCTCCTCCGACGGACCCTACGAGCAGTACTTC
V gene: TRBV7-2
J gene: TRBJ2-7
D gene: .
clone size: few

CDR3 protein: CAWSKGGSADTQYF
CDR3 DNA: TGTGCCTGGAGTAAGGGCGGGAGCGCAGATACGCAGTATTTT
V gene: TRBV30
J gene: TRBJ2-3
D gene: TRBD2
clone size: few

CDR3 protein: CSARWGWSTEAFF
CDR3 DNA: TGCAGTGCTAGATGGGGTTGGAGCACTGAAGCTTTCTTT
V gene: TRBV20-1
J gene: TRBJ1-1
D gene: .
clone size: few

CDR3 protein: CASGRYSTTDTQYF
CDR3 DNA: TGTGCCAGCGGGCGGTATTCCACCACAGATACGCAGTATTTT
V gene: TRBV6-5
J gene: TRBJ2-3
D gene: .
clone size: .

CDR3 protein: CASSEGPSGGTTQYF
CDR3 DNA: TGTGCCAGCAGCGAGGGGCCTAGCGGGGGGACTACGCAGTATTTT
V gene: TRBV9
J gene: TRBJ2-3
D gene: TRBD2
clone size: few

CDR3 protein: CASTLSGASTDTQYF
CDR3 DNA: TGTGCCAGCACCCTCAGCGGGGCCAGCACAGATACGCAGTATTTT
V gene: TRBV7-2
J gene: TRBJ2-3
D gene: TRBD2
clone size: .

CDR3 protein: CASSLGGLASYEQYF
CDR3 DNA: TGCGCCAGCAGCTTGGGAGGACTAGCGAGTTACGAGCAGTACTTC
V gene: TRBV5-1
J gene: TRBJ2-7
D gene: TRBD2
clone size: few

CDR3 protein: CASTSGVFADTQYF
CDR3 DNA: TGTGCCAGCACGAGCGGGGTATTCGCAGATACGCAGTATTTT
V gene: TRBV28
J gene: TRBJ2-3
D gene: TRBD2
clone size: .

CDR3 protein: CASSQVFPTTGELFF
CDR3 DNA: TGTGCCAGCAGCCAAGTTTTCCCAACCACCGGGGAGCTGTTTTTT
V gene: TRBV14
J gene: TRBJ2-2
D gene: .
clone size: .

CDR3 protein: CSARSGTGGVEAFF
CDR3 DNA: TGCAGTGCTAGGTCGGGGACAGGGGGCGTTGAAGCTTTCTTT
V gene: TRBV20-1
J gene: TRBJ1-1
D gene: TRBD1
clone size: .

CDR3 protein: CASSSSTTGNYGYTF
CDR3 DNA: TGTGCCAGTTCATCCTCCACGACGGGCAACTATGGCTACACCTTC
V gene: TRBV19
J gene: TRBJ1-2
D gene: .
clone size: .

CDR3 protein: CASREDREGWEQFF
CDR3 DNA: TGTGCCAGCAGAGAAGACAGGGAAGGATGGGAGCAGTTCTTC
V gene: TRBV12-3/TRBV12-4
J gene: TRBJ2-1
D gene: TRBD1
clone size: .

CDR3 protein: CASSSGGVDEQFF
CDR3 DNA: TGTGCCAGCAGTTCAGGGGGTGTGGATGAGCAGTTCTTC
V gene: TRBV12-3/TRBV12-4
J gene: TRBJ2-1
D gene: TRBD1
clone size: few

CDR3 protein: CAISDGNGREKLFF
CDR3 DNA: TGTGCCATCAGTGATGGGAACGGTCGGGAAAAACTGTTTTTT
V gene: TRBV10-3
J gene: TRBJ1-4
D gene: .
clone size: .

CDR3 protein: CSSGTLTGYNEQFF
CDR3 DNA: TGCAGCTCCGGGACCCTAACGGGTTACAATGAGCAGTTCTTC
V gene: TRBV29-1
J gene: TRBJ2-1
D gene: .
clone size: many

CDR3 protein: CASSFTLAGLSYEQYF
CDR3 DNA: TGTGCCAGCAGTTTTACGCTAGCGGGTCTCTCCTACGAGCAGTACTTC
V gene: TRBV28
J gene: TRBJ2-7
D gene: TRBD2
clone size: many

CDR3 protein: CASSLGRDQYTEAFF
CDR3 DNA: TGCGCCAGCAGCCTAGGCCGGGACCAGTACACTGAAGCTTTCTTT
V gene: TRBV4-1
J gene: TRBJ1-1
D gene: .
clone size: few

CDR3 protein: CSAGLMNTEAFF
CDR3 DNA: TGCAGCGCCGGTTTAATGAACACTGAAGCTTTCTTT
V gene: TRBV29-1
J gene: TRBJ1-1
D gene: .
clone size: many

CDR3 protein: CASSYARGSAQETQYF
CDR3 DNA: TGTGCCAGCAGTTACGCAAGGGGTAGCGCCCAAGAGACCCAGTACTTC
V gene: TRBV6-5
J gene: TRBJ2-5
D gene: .
clone size: .

CDR3 protein: CSARDIHRTVYEQYF
CDR3 DNA: TGCAGTGCTAGAGACATTCATAGGACAGTCTACGAGCAGTACTTC
V gene: TRBV20-1
J gene: TRBJ2-7
D gene: .
clone size: .

CDR3 protein: CASGGEGTDTQYF
CDR3 DNA: TGTGCCAGCGGGGGGGAGGGCACAGATACGCAGTATTTT
V gene: TRBV28
J gene: TRBJ2-3
D gene: TRBD2
clone size: many

CDR3 protein: CASSLVSGYSSGKSALFF
CDR3 DNA: TGTGCCAGCAGTTTAGTTTCGGGGTATTCTAGCGGGAAATCAGCGCTGTTTTTT
V gene: TRBV28
J gene: TRBJ2-2
D gene: TRBD2
clone size: many

CDR3 protein: CASSLFGPTTEAFF
CDR3 DNA: TGTGCCAGCAGTTTATTTGGACCGACCACTGAAGCTTTCTTT
V gene: TRBV28
J gene: TRBJ1-1
D gene: .
clone size: .

CDR3 protein: CASSLAAGRSISEQFF
CDR3 DNA: TGCGCCAGCAGCTTGGCGGCAGGGCGGAGTATTAGTGAGCAGTTCTTC
V gene: TRBV5-1
J gene: TRBJ2-1
D gene: .
clone size: many

CDR3 protein: CASSPRLAGGPHEQYF
CDR3 DNA: TGTGCCAGCAGCCCCCGACTAGCGGGAGGGCCCCACGAGCAGTACTTC
V gene: TRBV9
J gene: TRBJ2-7
D gene: TRBD2
clone size: many

CDR3 protein: CASSLETGRTGELFF
CDR3 DNA: TGCGCCAGCAGCTTGGAGACAGGGAGGACCGGGGAGCTGTTTTTT
V gene: TRBV5-1
J gene: TRBJ2-2
D gene: .
clone size: few

CDR3 protein: CSASDGSQPQHF
CDR3 DNA: TGCAGTGCTAGCGACGGGTCTCAGCCCCAGCATTTT
V gene: TRBV20-1
J gene: TRBJ1-5
D gene: .
clone size: .

CDR3 protein: CASSQDLISHEQFF
CDR3 DNA: TGTGCCAGCAGCCAAGATCTAATATCCCATGAGCAGTTCTTC
V gene: TRBV3-1
J gene: TRBJ2-1
D gene: .
clone size: many

CDR3 protein: CASRPESGTYGYTF
CDR3 DNA: TGTGCCAGCAGACCCGAATCTGGAACGTATGGCTACACCTTC
V gene: TRBV12-3/TRBV12-4
J gene: TRBJ1-2
D gene: .
clone size: few

CDR3 protein: CASSLARGPEAFF
CDR3 DNA: TGTGCCAGCAGCTTAGCGCGGGGTCCTGAAGCTTTCTTT
V gene: TRBV11-2
J gene: TRBJ1-1
D gene: .
clone size: few

CDR3 protein: CASSEGGRYEQYF
CDR3 DNA: TGTGCCAGCAGTGAAGGCGGCAGATACGAGCAGTACTTC
V gene: TRBV2
J gene: TRBJ2-7
D gene: .
clone size: .

CDR3 protein: CASSSGWEPQPQHF
CDR3 DNA: TGTGCCAGCAGCTCGGGTTGGGAGCCCCAACCCCAGCATTTT
V gene: TRBV6-5
J gene: TRBJ1-5
D gene: .
clone size: .

CDR3 protein: CSASSGSTDTQYF
CDR3 DNA: TGCAGTGCTAGTAGCGGTAGCACAGATACGCAGTATTTT
V gene: TRBV20-1
J gene: TRBJ2-3
D gene: .
clone size: many

CDR3 protein: CASSRGTRSNIQYF
CDR3 DNA: TGTGCCAGCAGCCGGGGGACTAGAAGTAACATTCAGTACTTC
V gene: TRBV3-1
J gene: TRBJ2-4
D gene: TRBD2
clone size: few

CDR3 protein: CASSPLGQGALTGELFF
CDR3 DNA: TGTGCCAGCAGCCCCCTTGGACAGGGGGCCCTCACCGGGGAGCTGTTTTTT
V gene: TRBV7-2
J gene: TRBJ2-2
D gene: TRBD1
clone size: .

CDR3 protein: CASSEEPSTDTQYF
CDR3 DNA: TGTGCCAGCAGTGAAGAACCTAGCACAGATACGCAGTATTTT
V gene: TRBV6-1
J gene: TRBJ2-3
D gene: .
clone size: few

CDR3 protein: CASSPPGQGYHEQYF
CDR3 DNA: TGTGCCAGCAGTCCCCCAGGACAGGGATACCACGAGCAGTACTTC
V gene: TRBV28
J gene: TRBJ2-7
D gene: TRBD1
clone size: .

CDR3 protein: CASSQDGPGNTIYF
CDR3 DNA: TGCGCCAGCAGCCAAGATGGTCCAGGAAACACCATATATTTT
V gene: TRBV4-1
J gene: TRBJ1-3
D gene: .
clone size: .

CDR3 protein: CASTSGGGNEQFF
CDR3 DNA: TGTGCCAGCACTAGCGGGGGGGGCAATGAGCAGTTCTTC
V gene: TRBV25-1
J gene: TRBJ2-1
D gene: TRBD2
clone size: few

CDR3 protein: CASSRPGLAGESTDTQYF
CDR3 DNA: TGTGCCAGCAGCAGACCGGGACTAGCGGGGGAAAGCACAGATACGCAGTATTTT
V gene: TRBV7-9
J gene: TRBJ2-3
D gene: TRBD2
clone size: .

CDR3 protein: CASGQTLAGFQETQYF
CDR3 DNA: TGTGCTAGTGGACAAACCTTAGCGGGATTCCAAGAGACCCAGTACTTC
V gene: TRBV12-5
J gene: TRBJ2-5
D gene: TRBD2
clone size: .

CDR3 protein: CSASKGATNTEAFF
CDR3 DNA: TGCAGTGCTAGTAAGGGGGCTACTAACACTGAAGCTTTCTTT
V gene: TRBV20-1
J gene: TRBJ1-1
D gene: TRBD1
clone size: .

CDR3 protein: CASMRAAHEQYF
CDR3 DNA: TGTGCCAGCATGAGGGCAGCCCACGAGCAGTACTTC
V gene: TRBV6-6
J gene: TRBJ2-7
D gene: .
clone size: few

CDR3 protein: CAWNTGTGTYEQYF
CDR3 DNA: TGTGCCTGGAACACCGGGACGGGGACCTACGAGCAGTACTTC
V gene: TRBV30
J gene: TRBJ2-7
D gene: .
clone size: many

CDR3 protein: CASSSKATTDTQYF
CDR3 DNA: TGTGCCAGCAGCTCCAAAGCCACCACAGATACGCAGTATTTT
V gene: TRBV13
J gene: TRBJ2-3
D gene: .
clone size: many

CDR3 protein: CSARGLGKSEAFF
CDR3 DNA: TGCAGTGCTAGAGGTCTTGGAAAGAGTGAAGCTTTCTTT
V gene: TRBV20-1
J gene: TRBJ1-1
D gene: .
clone size: .